This TCR beta chain was recovered during a study of Ad26.COV2.S vaccination and SARS-CoV-2 variants. Across the study: A COV1001 Ad26.COV2.S trial-arm participant provided the sample.

Germline-derived CDR1 and CDR2 are MGHRA and YSYEKL. This CDR3 region has 16 residues. Trimming removed 3 bases from V and 4 bases from J, with 13 bases in between. The data were produced by immunoSEQ multiplex PCR, yet TCRdb's version contains in-frame clones alone and is incomplete. The sample records about 350,000 clones, about nine tenths being singletons. Treatment: around 19 received Ad26.COV2.S at low or high dose, single or two shots; about five received placebo; per-sample allocation not given. The samples date from day 63 after the first vaccine or placebo injection. Adults aged 18-55 years in Boston included the donor. Study-wide points: Participants in the vaccine arm had higher spike-specific TCR breadth; placebo recipients had lower.

Remarks on this clone: Its antigen remains unidentified.

The chain recombines TRBV4-1 with TRBJ2-6; D may match TRBD1 or TRBD2 (6 bases each). The input for sequencing was peripheral blood, taken in a trial of Ad26.COV2.S vaccine versus placebo. This clonotype was obtained from a person between 18 and 60 years old who received the Ad26.COV2.S COVID-19 vaccine or a placebo. The CDR3 DNA reads TGCGCCAGCAGCCATAGAGGGGGGACAGGGGCCAACGTCCTGACTTTC. This translates into CASSHRGGTGANVLTF.